A selection of T cell receptor beta chains follows, all from one sample in a study of blood T cell repertoires in COVID-19. Sequenced by immunoSEQ multiplex PCR; TCRdb stores in-frame clones only, minus some. This table has around 250,000 clones, about 84% appearing once. The specimen sequenced was PBMCs or T cells enriched from blood (not recorded which). Every receptor here comes from a woman in her fifties or sixties who had recovered from COVID-19. Both conserved end residues are part of each CDR3. D genes are given only for firm matches. Clone size appears in some rows only: once, few, many, or a class for an expanded clone.

TRBJ1-1	TRBV19	TRBD1	.	TGTGCCAGTAGTACCCCAGGGGGCTTCTGGAATAACACTGAAGCTTTCTTT	CASSTPGGFWNNTEAFF
TRBJ1-4	TRBV5-6	.	.	TGTGCCAGCAGCCCCCTGGGGGCTGAAAGTGAAAAACTGTTTTTT	CASSPLGAESEKLFF
TRBJ2-6	TRBV19	.	once	.	CASTLRARGSGANVLTF
TRBJ1-5	TRBV7-9	.	.	TGTGCCAGCAGCCCCGCAGGGTCGAATCGCAATCAGCCCCAGCATTTT	CASSPAGSNRNQPQHF
TRBJ1-1	TRBV4-2	.	.	TGTGCCAGCAGCCAAGCGAGCAGGATTGACACTGAAGCTTTCTTT	CASSQASRIDTEAFF
TRBJ1-2	TRBV2	TRBD1	once	TGTGCCAGCAGACGGGACAGGTTCTTTGTGGGCTACACCTTC	CASRRDRFFVGYTF
TRBJ2-7	TRBV4-3	TRBD2	.	TGCGCCAGCAGCCAAGGGGGGTGGCGGGAGAGCTCCTACGAGCAGTACTTC	CASSQGGWRESSYEQYF
TRBJ2-7	TRBV5-8	TRBD2	.	TGTGCCAGCAGCTTAAACCTAGCGGGGGGCTACGAGCAGTACTTC	CASSLNLAGGYEQYF
TRBJ2-7	TRBV12-3/TRBV12-4	TRBD1	.	TGTGCCAGCAGTCGACAGGGTCGCGAGCAGTACTTC	CASSRQGREQYF
TRBJ2-6	TRBV5-6	.	.	TGTGCCAGCAGCGCGGGACCACCAAGTCGCTCTGGGGCCAACGTCCTGACTTTC	CASSAGPPSRSGANVLTF
TRBJ1-2	TRBV4-3	TRBD1	.	TGCGCCAGCAGCCAAGATCGGACAGGTAGATTTTATGGCTACACCTTC	CASSQDRTGRFYGYTF
TRBJ2-4	TRBV4-3	.	.	TGCGCCAGCAGCCAAGATCCGGTGGTCAACATTCAGTACTTC	CASSQDPVVNIQYF
TRBJ2-4	TRBV19	.	.	TGTGCCAGTAGTATCATTTCGCCAGGGGCTTCTGGCATTCAGTACTTC	CASSIISPGASGIQYF
TRBJ2-1	TRBV7-9	TRBD2	.	TGTGCCAGCAGCAAAGCGGGAGGGCCCCTATACAATGAGCAGTTCTTC	CASSKAGGPLYNEQFF
TRBJ2-2	TRBV4-3	TRBD2	.	TGCGCCAGCAGCCTAGGGACTAGCGGTTCGAACACCGGGGAGCTGTTTTTT	CASSLGTSGSNTGELFF
TRBJ1-5	TRBV6-2/TRBV6-3	.	.	TGTGCCAGCAGTCCGATTACGGAGGGGAATCAGCCCCAGCATTTT	CASSPITEGNQPQHF
TRBJ2-5	TRBV6-6	TRBD2	.	TGTGCCAGCAGCCTAGCGGGGGGGCGTGAGACCCAGTACTTC	CASSLAGGRETQYF
TRBJ2-7	TRBV9	.	.	TGTGCCAGCGGCACGGGGGTCGGGGAGCAGTACTTC	CASGTGVGEQYF
TRBJ2-3	TRBV24-1	.	.	TGTGCCACCAGTGCGGCAGATACGCAGTATTTT	CATSAADTQYF
TRBJ2-5	TRBV27	TRBD1	.	TGTGCCAGCAGTTCGGGGACAGGGGGAGCGGAGACCCAGTACTTC	CASSSGTGGAETQYF
TRBJ2-7	TRBV10-3	.	.	TGTGCCATCAGTCAGGTGCACTCCTACGAGCAGTACTTC	CAISQVHSYEQYF
TRBJ2-3	TRBV18	.	.	TGTGCCAGCTCACCAAGGACAGAGCAAGATACGCAGTATTTT	CASSPRTEQDTQYF
TRBJ1-1	TRBV4-1	.	.	TGCGCCAGCAGCCAACCACCCCGGGAGGGGTGGAACACTGAAGCTTTCTTT	CASSQPPREGWNTEAFF
TRBJ2-5	TRBV5-1	TRBD2	.	TGCGCCAGCAGCTTGGCGAGACTAGCGGGAGATGAGACCCAGTACTTC	CASSLARLAGDETQYF
TRBJ1-3	TRBV4-1	.	.	TGCGCCAGCAGCCAAGTAGATCTTGGAAACACCATATATTTT	CASSQVDLGNTIYF
TRBJ1-4	TRBV4-1	.	.	TGCGCCAGCAGCCAAGATGGGACATCCGGAGAAAAACTGTTTTTT	CASSQDGTSGEKLFF
TRBJ1-2	TRBV2	.	.	TGTGCCAGCAGTGTACTTCTAGGGGCCTATGGCTACACCTTC	CASSVLLGAYGYTF
TRBJ1-1	TRBV27	.	once	TGTGCCAGCAGGGAGGGGTTGGGGAACACTGAAGCTTTCTTT	CASREGLGNTEAFF
TRBJ1-3	TRBV11-3	TRBD1	.	TGTGCCAGCAGCTTCTCAGGGGGTGGAAACACCATATATTTT	CASSFSGGGNTIYF
TRBJ2-5	TRBV7-7	.	.	TGTGCTAGCAGCTCACAGGGAGAGACCCAGTACTTC	CASSSQGETQYF
TRBJ2-1	TRBV19	.	.	TGTGCCAGTAGTCCGGACACCGGCTCCTACAATGAGCAGTTCTTC	CASSPDTGSYNEQFF
TRBJ1-3	TRBV30	.	.	TGTGCCTGGAGTGTAAAGCTGTCCCGCTCTGGAAACACCATATATTTT	CAWSVKLSRSGNTIYF
TRBJ2-1	TRBV7-9	.	.	TGTGCCAGCAGCTTACTAGACCATGAGCAGTTCTTC	CASSLLDHEQFF
TRBJ2-4	TRBV6-1	.	few	TGTGCCAGCAGTGAAGCTGGGCGGACTACTTTATTTAGGGGCAAAAACATTCAGTACTTC	CASSEAGRTTLFRGKNIQYF
TRBJ2-2	TRBV10-3	TRBD1	.	TGTGCCATCAGTCAACCCTCCTGGGACAGGAGCGGCGGGGAGCTGTTTTTT	CAISQPSWDRSGGELFF
TRBJ1-5	TRBV6-5	.	.	TGTGCCAGCGCGGACAGCGATAGCAATCAGCCCCAGCATTTT	CASADSDSNQPQHF
TRBJ2-7	TRBV4-3	TRBD2	.	TGCGCCAGCAGCCAAGATCGAGTTAGCGGGAGAGGGCAGTACTTC	CASSQDRVSGRGQYF
TRBJ1-3	TRBV6-5	.	.	TGTGCCAGCAGTTCTCAGGGTAGGCAGGCCCAGGACACCATATATTTT	CASSSQGRQAQDTIYF
TRBJ2-7	TRBV19	TRBD1	.	TGTGCCAGTAGTGCCGGGGACAGGGGTCCTCCCTACGAGCAGTACTTC	CASSAGDRGPPYEQYF
TRBJ1-2	TRBV10-2	.	.	TGCGCCAGCAGTGATGATGGGACAAACTATGGCTACACCTTC	CASSDDGTNYGYTF
TRBJ2-7	TRBV6-2/TRBV6-3	TRBD2	.	TGTGCCAGCAGCACCGTGAGACTAGCGGGGCCCTACGAGCAGTACTTC	CASSTVRLAGPYEQYF
TRBJ1-6	TRBV11-3	.	few	TGTGCCAGCAGCTTAGATAGGAGAGGGAATTCACCCCTCCACTTT	CASSLDRRGNSPLHF
TRBJ2-5	TRBV7-8	.	.	TGTGCCAGCAGCTTAGGAGCGGCAGAGACCCAGTACTTC	CASSLGAAETQYF
TRBJ2-1	TRBV28	TRBD2	few	TGTGCCAGCATCAATGGAGGGGGCGGGAGGGCCAATGAGCAGTTCTTC	CASINGGGGRANEQFF